The 22 T cell receptor beta chains below come from one sample, sequenced in a study of T cells in Graves' hyperthyroidism and ophthalmopathy. RNA transcripts were the template for amplifying TCR beta CDR3 regions. When the TCR CDR3 underwent first-round RT-PCR, the HTBI primer set was used. TCRdb re-called the multiplex PCR reads through MiXCR, storing one row per CDR3 protein. The data contain over 350,000 distinct CDR3 sequences, under 20% of them singletons. The sample consisted of blood. The receptors shown here come from a man aged 18 to 30 with Graves' ophthalmopathy.

The rearrangement links TRBV2 to TRBJ1-2; 10 bases agree with TRBD1. In germline, CDR1 is SNHLY, CDR2 FYNNEI. After removal of 5 bases from V and 5 bases from J, the junction contained 8 bases not matched to a gene. CDR3 length equals 15 residues. In DNA, the CDR3 is TGTGCCAGCAGTCAGTGGGGGACAGGGGTTTATGGCTACACCTTC. Its translation: CASSQWGTGVYGYTF.

This clonotype was found many times. V usage is TRBV7-3 and J usage is TRBJ1-1; tentatively, D is TRBD1 (6 bases). V dropped 5 bases and J dropped 5 bases, with 15 bases sitting between them. The germline V gene has CDR1 SGHTA and CDR2 FQGTGA. The CDR3 covers 14 residues. The CDR3 reads CASSAQGKGTEAFF. The CDR3 DNA is TGTGCCAGCAGCGCTCAGGGGAAGGGAACTGAAGCTTTCTTT.

This clonotype was detected ten times or more. The chain links TRBV5-1 to TRBJ1-1, with 7 bases aligning to TRBD1. V was pared by 2 bases and J by 6 bases, with 7 bases of the junction left unmatched. Germline V CDR1 and CDR2: SGHRS, YFSETQ. The CDR3 loop spans 14 amino acids. CDR3: CASSFGPGGAEAFF. DNA of the CDR3: TGCGCCAGCAGCTTCGGTCCAGGGGGAGCTGAAGCTTTCTTT.

This clonotype was found many times. The chain employs TRBV13 and TRBJ1-2; 7 bases map to TRBD1. V was clipped by 4 bases and J by 6 bases; unmatched bases: 8. This CDR3 spans 14 amino acids. Germline-derived CDR1 and CDR2 are PRHDT and FYEKMQ (reference sequence). The CDR3 sequence: CASSSRTGKHGYTF. CDR3 DNA: TGTGCCAGCAGCTCAAGGACAGGAAAACATGGCTACACCTTC. The full variable domain, completed using reference TRBV13 and TRBJ1-2, is AAGVIQSPRHLIKEKRETATLKCYPIPRHDTVYWYQQGPGQDPQFLISFYEKMQSDKGSIPDRFSAQQFSDYHSELNMSSLELGDSALYFCASSSRTGKHGYTFGSGTRLTVV.

This clonotype was seen a handful of times. The V call is TRBV6-6, the J call TRBJ1-5; TRBD1 matches at 7 bases. Germline CDR1 and CDR2: MNHNY and SVGAGI (reference sequence). The CDR3 is 16 residues long. The ends lost 2 bases at V and 4 bases at J; junction bases unmatched: 8. Written as DNA, the CDR3 is TGTGCCAGCAGTTACCCCGGGGACAGTAGGAATCAGCCCCAGCATTTT. This codes for CASSYPGDSRNQPQHF.

This clonotype was picked up many times. The chain is built from TRBV6-1 and TRBJ2-5; the D is unclear. Germline V gene sequence: CDR1 MNHNS, CDR2 SASEGT. CDR3 length: 14 residues. V was clipped by 4 bases and J by 2 bases, with 11 bases between them. CDR3 DNA: TGTGCCAGCAGTGTCGACAAGGCACAAGAGACCCAGTACTTC. Translating it yields CASSVDKAQETQYF.

This clonotype was seen at least ten times. The chain joins TRBV14 to TRBJ2-7, with 11 bases fitting TRBD1. The CDR3 loop spans 15 amino acids. J was trimmed by 5 bases and V by 4 bases; bases with no gene match: 7. CDR1 and CDR2 (germline): SGHDN, FVKESK. CDR3 sequence reads: CASSPWTGGIDEQYF. For the CDR3, the DNA is TGTGCCAGCAGCCCTTGGACAGGGGGCATCGACGAGCAGTACTTC.

This clonotype was counted ten times or more. The chain combines TRBV20-1 with TRBJ2-3, with 8 bases aligning to TRBD1. Germline assignment: CDR1 DFQATT and CDR2 SNEGSKA (reference sequence). V dropped 0 bases and J dropped 4; count of bases not matched to a gene: 6. This CDR3 has 15 residues. The CDR3 here is CSARDRDRTADTQYF. DNA of the CDR3: TGCAGTGCTAGAGATCGGGACAGGACGGCAGATACGCAGTATTTT.

This clonotype was seen repeatedly, ten times or more. The V and J genes are TRBV11-2 and TRBJ2-3; 16 bases align to TRBD2. Germline CDR1 SGHAT, CDR2 FQNNGV. This CDR3 region has 21 residues. Germline trimming cut 2 bases from V and 5 bases from J; bases unmatched to any gene: 16. The CDR3, as DNA: TGTGCCAGCAGCTTAAATACCGGGACTAGCGGGGGGGCGGAATCCGTAGATACGCAGTATTTT. Amino acid sequence: CASSLNTGTSGGAESVDTQYF.

This clonotype was counted ten times or more. The chain uses TRBV6-1 and TRBJ1-2, with 10 bases matching TRBD1. This CDR3 is built from 17 residues. The junction had 18 bases not matched to a gene; V was cut back by 8 bases and J by 6 bases. The germline V gene encodes CDR1 MNHNS and CDR2 SASEGT. The CDR3 region has the DNA TGTGCCAGCTCGACCCTAGCCGGGGGACAGGGGATCGATGGCTACACCTTC. Its protein is CASSTLAGGQGIDGYTF.

In its sample, this clonotype was seen a few times. CDR3 residues: CASSETNYEQYF. Here the CDR3 DNA reads TGTGCCAGCAGTGAAACTAACTACGAGCAGTACTTC. V gene TRBV2 combines with J gene TRBJ2-7; D remains unclear. Germline-derived CDR1 and CDR2 are SNHLY and FYNNEI. Between the trimmed V and J ends, which lost 2 bases and 3 bases, there was a span of 5 bases. The CDR3 is 12 residues long.

V usage is TRBV6-1 and J usage is TRBJ1-2; D gene unclear. Trimming removed 6 bases from V and 4 bases from J, with 12 bases in between. This CDR3 is 13 amino acids long. CDR1 is MNHNS, CDR2 SASEGT, per germline. The CDR3 reads CASRAGFLYGYTF. CDR3 DNA sequence: TGTGCCAGCAGGGCCGGGTTCCTCTATGGCTACACCTTC.

This clonotype has ten or more counts. V gene TRBV12-3 or TRBV12-4 combines with J gene TRBJ2-1; TRBD1 matches at 8 bases. The J segment lost 9 bases and the V segment lost 5 bases, leaving 6 bases of the junction unmatched. There are 13 residues in the CDR3. The CDR3, as DNA: TGTGCCAGCAGTCCGGACAGGGTGGGTGAGCAGTTCTTC. It specifies CASSPDRVGEQFF.

The chain uses TRBV11-1 and TRBJ1-1, with D maybe TRBD1 (6 bases). The germline V and J ends were trimmed by 5 bases and 7 bases, with 17 bases remaining between them. The V gene's germline CDR1 is SGHAT and CDR2 FQDESV (reference sequence). The CDR3 is 14 residues long. The CDR3 loop is CASSAGQPPFEAFF. The CDR3 coding sequence is TGTGCCAGCAGCGCCGGACAGCCACCGTTTGAAGCTTTCTTT.

V usage is TRBV18 and J usage is TRBJ2-2; D is unresolved. In germline, CDR1 is KGHSH, CDR2 LQKENI. V gave up 0 bases and J gave up 3 bases, with 5 bases separating them. This CDR3 is 14 amino acids long. CDR3 DNA sequence: TGTGCCAGCTCACCACCAGGGTACACCGGGGAGCTGTTTTTT. Amino acids: CASSPPGYTGELFF.

This clonotype appeared a few times. This chain joins TRBV28 and TRBJ2-7; no reliable D call. The CDR3 has 14 residues. Per the germline V gene, CDR1 is MDHEN and CDR2 is SYDVKM. V lost 8 bases to trimming and J lost 4 bases, with 18 bases between them. In nucleotides, the CDR3 is TGTGCCAGCGATTCGCCGACCGGCCTTTACGAGCAGTACTTC. It is translated as CASDSPTGLYEQYF.

The chain couples TRBV15 to TRBJ2-5; TRBD2 agrees at 12 bases. Germline loops: CDR1 LNHNV, CDR2 YYDKDF (reference sequence). V shed 0 bases and J 5 bases; nucleotides not matched to a gene: 7. This CDR3 has 17 residues. CDR3 residues: CATSRDEGLAGGETQYF. CDR3 nucleotides: TGTGCCACCAGCAGAGATGAGGGACTAGCGGGTGGGGAGACCCAGTACTTC.

In its sample, this clonotype was seen many times. This chain connects TRBV11-1 to TRBJ2-1; TRBD1 is a possible D gene (6 bases). CDR1 SGHAT and CDR2 FQDESV come from the germline V gene (reference sequence). This CDR3 comprises 14 residues. V gave up 5 bases and J gave up 5 bases, with 13 bases separating them. The CDR3 region is CASSPRGQNNEQFF. The CDR3 DNA is TGTGCCAGCAGCCCCCGAGGACAGAACAATGAGCAGTTCTTC.

This chain connects TRBV7-9 to TRBJ2-5, with TRBD2 matching over 16 bases. V was clipped by 5 bases and J by 5 bases; unmatched bases: 5. Germline V CDR1 and CDR2: SEHNR, FQNEAQ (reference sequence). CDR3 length equals 16 residues. CDR3 protein: CASSGGTSGGVETQYF. CDR3 in DNA: TGTGCCAGCAGCGGAGGGACTAGCGGGGGGGTGGAGACCCAGTACTTC.

This chain uses TRBV3-1 with TRBJ2-7; 9 bases fit TRBD2. This CDR3 is 16 amino acids long. Germline V gene lookup returns CDR1 LGHDT and CDR2 YNNKEL (reference sequence). With 3 bases clipped from V and 1 base from J, the junction kept 7 bases outside the gene matches. CDR3 sequence (DNA): TGTGCCAGCAGCCAGAATATAGCGGGGGCTTCCTACGAGCAGTACTTC. Residues: CASSQNIAGASYEQYF.

In this sample, this clonotype turned up many times. This chain connects TRBV5-1 to TRBJ1-1; 8 bases are shared with TRBD1. Germline trimming cut 3 bases from V and 1 base from J; bases unmatched to any gene: 17. The germline CDR1 and CDR2 sequences are SGHRS and YFSETQ. The CDR3 length is 19 residues. CDR3 DNA: TGCGCCAGCAGCTCCTACTTTGTCCCGGGACAGGCTACGAACACTGAAGCTTTCTTT. As protein: CASSSYFVPGQATNTEAFF.

The chain carries TRBV7-3 and TRBJ1-1; 7 bases are shared with TRBD1. Germline V gene sequence: CDR1 SGHTA, CDR2 FQGTGA. V lost 1 base to trimming and J lost 0 bases; unmatched junction nucleotides: 11. This CDR3 is built from 18 residues. In nucleotides, the CDR3 is TGTGCCAGCAGCTTAAACAGGGGCCTTCGGGTTTTGAACACTGAAGCTTTCTTT. Protein: CASSLNRGLRVLNTEAFF.